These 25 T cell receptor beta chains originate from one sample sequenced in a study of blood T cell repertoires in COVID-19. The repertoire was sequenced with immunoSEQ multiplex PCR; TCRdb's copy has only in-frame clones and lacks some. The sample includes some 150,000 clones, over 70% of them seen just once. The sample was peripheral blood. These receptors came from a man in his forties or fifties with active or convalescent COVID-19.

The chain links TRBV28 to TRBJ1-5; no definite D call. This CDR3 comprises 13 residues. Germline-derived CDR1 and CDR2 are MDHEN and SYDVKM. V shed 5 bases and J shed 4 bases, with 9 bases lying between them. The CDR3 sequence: CASSSGGNQPQHF. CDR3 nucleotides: TGTGCCAGCAGTAGCGGCGGGAATCAGCCCCAGCATTTT.

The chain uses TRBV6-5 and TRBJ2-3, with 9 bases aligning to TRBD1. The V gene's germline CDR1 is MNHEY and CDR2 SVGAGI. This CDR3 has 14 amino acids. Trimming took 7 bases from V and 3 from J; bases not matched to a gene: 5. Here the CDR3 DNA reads TGTGCCAGCACTTGGACAGGGGCAACAGATACGCAGTATTTT. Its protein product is CASTWTGATDTQYF.

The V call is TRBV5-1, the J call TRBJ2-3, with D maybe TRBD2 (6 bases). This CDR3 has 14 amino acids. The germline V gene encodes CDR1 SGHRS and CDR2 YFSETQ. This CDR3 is CGTRGSPRTDTQYF. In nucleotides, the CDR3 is TGCGGTACACGGGGGAGCCCGCGCACAGATACGCAGTATTTT.

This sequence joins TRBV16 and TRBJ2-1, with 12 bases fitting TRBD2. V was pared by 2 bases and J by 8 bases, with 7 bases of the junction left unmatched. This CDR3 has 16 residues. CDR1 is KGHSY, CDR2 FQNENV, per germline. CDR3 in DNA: TGTGCCAGCAGCCAACCCCCGACTAGCGGGAGAGATGAGCAGTTCTTC. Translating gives CASSQPPTSGRDEQFF.

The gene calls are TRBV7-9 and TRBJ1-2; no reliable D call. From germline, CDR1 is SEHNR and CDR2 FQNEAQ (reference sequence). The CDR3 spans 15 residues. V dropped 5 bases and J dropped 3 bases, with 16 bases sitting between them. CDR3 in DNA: TGTGCCAGCAGCGGCACCGAGGCGGAGCACTATGGCTACACCTTC. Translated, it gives CASSGTEAEHYGYTF.

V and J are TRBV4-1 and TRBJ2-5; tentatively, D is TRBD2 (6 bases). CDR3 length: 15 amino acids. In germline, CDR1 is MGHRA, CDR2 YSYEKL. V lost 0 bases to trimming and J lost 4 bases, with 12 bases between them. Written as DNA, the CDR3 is TGCGCCAGCAGCCAAGACCCCCTGCGGGGAGAGACCCAGTACTTC. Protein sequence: CASSQDPLRGETQYF.

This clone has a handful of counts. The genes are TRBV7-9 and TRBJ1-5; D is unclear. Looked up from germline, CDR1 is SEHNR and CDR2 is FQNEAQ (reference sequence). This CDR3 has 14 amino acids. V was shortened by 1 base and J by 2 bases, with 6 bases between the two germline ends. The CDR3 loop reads CASSLDSGNQPQHF. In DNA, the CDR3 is TGTGCCAGCAGCTTAGACAGTGGCAATCAGCCCCAGCATTTT.

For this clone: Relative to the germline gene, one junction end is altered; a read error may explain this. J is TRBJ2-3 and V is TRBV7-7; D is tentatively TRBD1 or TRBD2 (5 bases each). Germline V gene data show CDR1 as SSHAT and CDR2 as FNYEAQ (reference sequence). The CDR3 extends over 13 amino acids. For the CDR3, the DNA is TGTGCTAGCAGCTTAGCGCAGGGAGATACGCAGTATTTT. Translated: CASSLAQGDTQYF.

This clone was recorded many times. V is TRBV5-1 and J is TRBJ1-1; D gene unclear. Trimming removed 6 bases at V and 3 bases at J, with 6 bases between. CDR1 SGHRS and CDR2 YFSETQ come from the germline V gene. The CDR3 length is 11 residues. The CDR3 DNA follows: TGCGCCAGCATGAGAGACACTGAAGCTTTCTTT. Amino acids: CASMRDTEAFF.

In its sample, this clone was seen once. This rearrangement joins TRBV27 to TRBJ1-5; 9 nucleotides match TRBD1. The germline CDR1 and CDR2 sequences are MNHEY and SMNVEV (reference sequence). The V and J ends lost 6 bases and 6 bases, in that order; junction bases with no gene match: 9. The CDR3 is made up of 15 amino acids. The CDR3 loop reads CASRPTGTGIQPQHF. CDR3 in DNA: TGTGCCAGCAGGCCTACCGGGACAGGGATTCAGCCCCAGCATTTT.

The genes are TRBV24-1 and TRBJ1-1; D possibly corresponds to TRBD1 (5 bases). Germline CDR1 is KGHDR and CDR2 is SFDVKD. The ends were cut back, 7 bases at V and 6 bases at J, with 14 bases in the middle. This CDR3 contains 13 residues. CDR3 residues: CATRLPGIPEAFF. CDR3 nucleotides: TGTGCCACCAGGTTACCAGGGATCCCTGAAGCTTTCTTT.

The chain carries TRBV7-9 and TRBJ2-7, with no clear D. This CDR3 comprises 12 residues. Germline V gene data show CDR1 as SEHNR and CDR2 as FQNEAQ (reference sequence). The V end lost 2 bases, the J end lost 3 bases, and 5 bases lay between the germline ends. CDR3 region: CASSLQNYEQYF. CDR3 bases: TGTGCCAGCAGCTTACAGAACTACGAGCAGTACTTC.

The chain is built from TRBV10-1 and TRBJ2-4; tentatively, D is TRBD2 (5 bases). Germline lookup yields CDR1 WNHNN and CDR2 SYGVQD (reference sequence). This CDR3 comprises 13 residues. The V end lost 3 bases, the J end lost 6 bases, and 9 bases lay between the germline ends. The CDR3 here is CASSDPGSNIQYF. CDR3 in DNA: TGCGCCAGCAGTGACCCGGGGTCAAACATTCAGTACTTC.

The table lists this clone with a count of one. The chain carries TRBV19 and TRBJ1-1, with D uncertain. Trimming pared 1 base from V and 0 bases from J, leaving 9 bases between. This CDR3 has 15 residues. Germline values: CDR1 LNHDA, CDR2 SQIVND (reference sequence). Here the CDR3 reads CASSIVQQLNTEAFF. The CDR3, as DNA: TGTGCCAGTAGTATAGTTCAACAGTTGAACACTGAAGCTTTCTTT. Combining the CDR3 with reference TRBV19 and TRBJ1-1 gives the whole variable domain DGGITQSPKYLFRKEGQNVTLSCEQNLNHDAMYWYRQDPGQGLRLIYYSQIVNDFQKGDIAEGYSVSREKKESFPLTVTSAQKNPTAFYLCASSIVQQLNTEAFFGQGTRLTVV.

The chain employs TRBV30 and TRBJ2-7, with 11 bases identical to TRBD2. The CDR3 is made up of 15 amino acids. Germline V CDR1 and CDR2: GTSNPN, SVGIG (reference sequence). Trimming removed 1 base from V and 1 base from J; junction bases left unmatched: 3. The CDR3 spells CAWSGGLAESYEQYF. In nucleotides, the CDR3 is TGTGCCTGGAGTGGGGGACTAGCGGAATCCTACGAGCAGTACTTC.

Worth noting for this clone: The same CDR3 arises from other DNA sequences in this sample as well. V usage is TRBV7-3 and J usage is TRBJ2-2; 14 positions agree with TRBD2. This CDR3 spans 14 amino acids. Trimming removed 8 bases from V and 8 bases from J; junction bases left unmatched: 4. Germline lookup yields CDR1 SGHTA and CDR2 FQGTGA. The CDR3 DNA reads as TGTGCCAGCGGACTAGCGGGAGGCCCTGGGGAGCTGTTTTTT. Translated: CASGLAGGPGELFF.

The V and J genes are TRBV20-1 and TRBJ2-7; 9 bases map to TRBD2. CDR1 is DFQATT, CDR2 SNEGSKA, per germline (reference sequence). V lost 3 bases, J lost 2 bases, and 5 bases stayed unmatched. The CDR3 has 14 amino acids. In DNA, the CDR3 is TGCAGTGCTAGTGTCCTAGCGGGACCCTACGAGCAGTACTTC. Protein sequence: CSASVLAGPYEQYF.

The CDR3 sequence is CASSPRGTGVNTGELFF. The CDR3 nucleotides read TGCGCCAGCAGCCCCAGGGGGACAGGGGTTAACACCGGGGAGCTGTTTTTT. V usage is TRBV4-1 and J usage is TRBJ2-2; 10 bases fit TRBD1. This CDR3 has 17 residues. CDR1 MGHRA and CDR2 YSYEKL come from the germline V gene. V shed 4 bases and J 2 bases; nucleotides not matched to a gene: 7.

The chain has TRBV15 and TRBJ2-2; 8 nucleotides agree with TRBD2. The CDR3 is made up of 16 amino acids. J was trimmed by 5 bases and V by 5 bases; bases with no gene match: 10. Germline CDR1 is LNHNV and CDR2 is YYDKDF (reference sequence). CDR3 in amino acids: CATSGEAGGKTGELFF. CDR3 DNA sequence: TGTGCCACCAGCGGGGAGGCGGGAGGCAAGACCGGGGAGCTGTTTTTT.

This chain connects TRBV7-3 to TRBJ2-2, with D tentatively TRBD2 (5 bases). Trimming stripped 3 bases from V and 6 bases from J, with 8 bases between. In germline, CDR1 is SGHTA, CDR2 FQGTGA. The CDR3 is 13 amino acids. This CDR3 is CASSLLAAGELFF. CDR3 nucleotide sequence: TGTGCCAGCAGCTTGCTAGCCGCCGGGGAGCTGTTTTTT.

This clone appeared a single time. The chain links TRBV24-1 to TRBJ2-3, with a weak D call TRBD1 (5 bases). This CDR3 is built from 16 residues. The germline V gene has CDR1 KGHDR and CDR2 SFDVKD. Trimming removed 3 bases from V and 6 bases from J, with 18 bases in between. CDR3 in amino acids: CATSDTRAHRKDTQYF. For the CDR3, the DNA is TGTGCCACCAGTGATACCCGGGCCCACAGGAAGGATACGCAGTATTTT.

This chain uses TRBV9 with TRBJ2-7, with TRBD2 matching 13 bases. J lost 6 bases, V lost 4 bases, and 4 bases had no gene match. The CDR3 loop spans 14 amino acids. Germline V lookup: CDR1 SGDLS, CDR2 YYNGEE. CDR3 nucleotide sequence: TGTGCCAGCAGCCTCGGACTAGCGGGAGTCGAGCAGTACTTC. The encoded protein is CASSLGLAGVEQYF.

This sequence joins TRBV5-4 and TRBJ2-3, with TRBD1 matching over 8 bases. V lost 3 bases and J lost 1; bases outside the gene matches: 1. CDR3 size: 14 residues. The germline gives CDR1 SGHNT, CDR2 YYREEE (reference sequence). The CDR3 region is CASSWDRRTDTQYF. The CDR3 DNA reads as TGTGCCAGCAGCTGGGACAGGCGCACAGATACGCAGTATTTT.

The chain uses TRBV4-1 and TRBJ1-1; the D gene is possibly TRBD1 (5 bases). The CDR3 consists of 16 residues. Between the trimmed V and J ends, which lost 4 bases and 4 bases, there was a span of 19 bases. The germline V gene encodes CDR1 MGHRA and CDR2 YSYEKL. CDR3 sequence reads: CASSPKGGTGVTEAFF. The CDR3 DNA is TGCGCCAGCAGCCCGAAAGGAGGGACCGGGGTCACTGAAGCTTTCTTT.

This chain's CDR3 is CASSLGPGAGTYEQYF. For the CDR3, the DNA is TGCGCCAGCAGCTTGGGCCCCGGGGCAGGGACATACGAGCAGTACTTC. The V gene is TRBV5-1, the J gene TRBJ2-7; possible D gene TRBD1, 6 bases. The CDR3 runs to 16 residues. Germline CDR1 SGHRS, CDR2 YFSETQ. V lost 0 bases and J lost 4, with 17 bases in between.